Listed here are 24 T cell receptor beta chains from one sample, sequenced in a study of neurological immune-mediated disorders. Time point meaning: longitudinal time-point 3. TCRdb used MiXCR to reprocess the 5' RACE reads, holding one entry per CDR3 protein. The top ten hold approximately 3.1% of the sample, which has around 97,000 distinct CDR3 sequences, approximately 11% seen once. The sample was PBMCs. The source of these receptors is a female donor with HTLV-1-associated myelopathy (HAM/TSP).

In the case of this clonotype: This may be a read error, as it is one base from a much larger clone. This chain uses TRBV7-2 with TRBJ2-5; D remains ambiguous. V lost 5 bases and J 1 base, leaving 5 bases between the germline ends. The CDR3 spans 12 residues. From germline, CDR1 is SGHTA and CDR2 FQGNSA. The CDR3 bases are TGTGCCAGCAGCACATTCCAAGAGACCCAGTACTTC. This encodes CASSTFQETQYF.

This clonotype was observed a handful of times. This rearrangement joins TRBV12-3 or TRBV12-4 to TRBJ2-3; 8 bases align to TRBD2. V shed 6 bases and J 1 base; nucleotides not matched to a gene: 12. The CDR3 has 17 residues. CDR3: CASRPFWRGVGTDTQYF. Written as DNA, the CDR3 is TGTGCCAGCAGACCCTTTTGGCGGGGGGTGGGCACAGATACGCAGTATTTT.

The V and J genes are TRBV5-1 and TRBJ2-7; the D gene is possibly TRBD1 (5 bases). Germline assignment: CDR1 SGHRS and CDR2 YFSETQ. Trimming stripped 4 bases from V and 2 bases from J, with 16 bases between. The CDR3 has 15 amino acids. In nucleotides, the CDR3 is TGCGCCAGCAGCCTACTGCTGACAGCCACCTACGAGCAGTACTTC. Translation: CASSLLLTATYEQYF. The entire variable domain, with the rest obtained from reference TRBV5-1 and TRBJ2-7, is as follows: KAGVTQTPRYLIKTRGQQVTLSCSPISGHRSVSWYQQTPGQGLQFLFEYFSETQRNKGNFPGRFSGRQFSNSRSEMNVSTLELGDSALYLCASSLLLTATYEQYFGPGTRLTVT.

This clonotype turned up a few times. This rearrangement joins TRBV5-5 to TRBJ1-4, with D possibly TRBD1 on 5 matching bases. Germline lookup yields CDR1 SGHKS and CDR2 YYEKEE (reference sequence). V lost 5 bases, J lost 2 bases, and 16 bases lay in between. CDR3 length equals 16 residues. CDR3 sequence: CASSPRGIGTNEKLFF. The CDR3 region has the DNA TGTGCCAGCAGTCCGCGGGGGATAGGTACTAATGAAAAACTGTTTTTT.

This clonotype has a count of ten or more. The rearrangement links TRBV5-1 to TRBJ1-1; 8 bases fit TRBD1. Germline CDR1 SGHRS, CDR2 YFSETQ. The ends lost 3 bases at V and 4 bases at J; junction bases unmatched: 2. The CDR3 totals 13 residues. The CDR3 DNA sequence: TGCGCCAGCAGCTCACAGGGGGTCACTGAAGCTTTCTTT. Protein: CASSSQGVTEAFF. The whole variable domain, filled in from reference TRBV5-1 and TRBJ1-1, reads KAGVTQTPRYLIKTRGQQVTLSCSPISGHRSVSWYQQTPGQGLQFLFEYFSETQRNKGNFPGRFSGRQFSNSRSEMNVSTLELGDSALYLCASSSQGVTEAFFGQGTRLTVV.

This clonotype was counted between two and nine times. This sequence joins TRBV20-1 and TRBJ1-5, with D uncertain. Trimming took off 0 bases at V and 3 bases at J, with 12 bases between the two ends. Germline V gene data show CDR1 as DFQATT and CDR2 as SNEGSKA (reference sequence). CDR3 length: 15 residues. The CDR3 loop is CSARDLKRINQPQHF. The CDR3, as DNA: TGCAGTGCTAGAGATCTCAAGCGGATCAATCAGCCCCAGCATTTT.

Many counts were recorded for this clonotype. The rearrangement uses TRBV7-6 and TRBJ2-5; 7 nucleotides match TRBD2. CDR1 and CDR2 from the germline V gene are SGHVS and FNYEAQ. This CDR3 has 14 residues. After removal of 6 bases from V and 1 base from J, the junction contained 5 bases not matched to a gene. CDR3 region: CASRKRGSQETQYF. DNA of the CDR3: TGTGCCAGCAGGAAGCGGGGAAGCCAAGAGACCCAGTACTTC. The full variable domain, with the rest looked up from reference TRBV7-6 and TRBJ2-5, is GAGVSQSPRYKVTKRGQDVALRCDPISGHVSLYWYRQALGQGPEFLTYFNYEAQQDKSGLPNDRFSAERPEGSISTLTIQRTEQRDSAMYRCASRKRGSQETQYFGPGTRLLVL.

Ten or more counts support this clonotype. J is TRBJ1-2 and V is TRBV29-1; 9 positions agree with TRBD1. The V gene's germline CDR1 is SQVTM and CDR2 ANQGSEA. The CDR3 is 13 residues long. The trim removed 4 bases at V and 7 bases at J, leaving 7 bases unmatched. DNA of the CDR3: TGCAGCGTTGTATTGGGACAGGGTTCTGGCTACACCTTC. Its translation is CSVVLGQGSGYTF.

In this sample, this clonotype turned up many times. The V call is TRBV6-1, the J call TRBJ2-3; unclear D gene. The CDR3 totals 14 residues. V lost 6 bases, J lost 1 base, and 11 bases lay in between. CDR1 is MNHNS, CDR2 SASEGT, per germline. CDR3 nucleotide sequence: TGTGCCAGCAGGGTGACGGCGGGCACAGATACGCAGTATTTT. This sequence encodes CASRVTAGTDTQYF.

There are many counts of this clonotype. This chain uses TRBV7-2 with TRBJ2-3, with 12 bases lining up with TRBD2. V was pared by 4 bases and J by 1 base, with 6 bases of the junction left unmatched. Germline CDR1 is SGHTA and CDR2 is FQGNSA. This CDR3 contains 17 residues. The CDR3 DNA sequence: TGTGCCAGCAGCTCCGTGGGACTAGCGGGCCGCACAGATACGCAGTATTTT. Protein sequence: CASSSVGLAGRTDTQYF.

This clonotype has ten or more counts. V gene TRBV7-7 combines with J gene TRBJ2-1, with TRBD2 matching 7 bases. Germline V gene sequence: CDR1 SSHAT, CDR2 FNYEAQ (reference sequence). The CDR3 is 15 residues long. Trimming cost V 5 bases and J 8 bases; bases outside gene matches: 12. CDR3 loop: CASSRHSGPEDEQFF. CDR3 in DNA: TGTGCCAGCAGCCGTCATAGCGGGCCGGAGGATGAGCAGTTCTTC.

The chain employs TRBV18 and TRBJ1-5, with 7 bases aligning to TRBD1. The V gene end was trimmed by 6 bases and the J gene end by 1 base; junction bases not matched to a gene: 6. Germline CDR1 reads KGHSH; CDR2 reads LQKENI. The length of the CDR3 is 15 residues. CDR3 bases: TGTGCCAGCTCTCCGACAGGGCTAAGCAATCAGCCCCAGCATTTT. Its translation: CASSPTGLSNQPQHF.

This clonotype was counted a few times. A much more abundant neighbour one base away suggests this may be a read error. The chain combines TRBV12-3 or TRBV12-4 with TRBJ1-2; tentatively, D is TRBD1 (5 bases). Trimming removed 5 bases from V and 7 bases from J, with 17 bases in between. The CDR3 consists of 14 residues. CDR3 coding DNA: TGTGCCAGCAGTCCCCTGTACAGGCTGGGTGGCTACACCTTC. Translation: CASSPLYRLGGYTF.

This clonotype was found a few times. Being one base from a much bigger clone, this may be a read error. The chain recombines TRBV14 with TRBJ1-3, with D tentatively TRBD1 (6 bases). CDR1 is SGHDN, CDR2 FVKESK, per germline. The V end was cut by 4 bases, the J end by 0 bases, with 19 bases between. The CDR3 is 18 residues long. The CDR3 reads CASSPICRQDCSGNTIYF. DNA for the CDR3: TGTGCCAGCAGCCCCATTTGTCGACAGGATTGCTCTGGAAACACCATATATTTT.

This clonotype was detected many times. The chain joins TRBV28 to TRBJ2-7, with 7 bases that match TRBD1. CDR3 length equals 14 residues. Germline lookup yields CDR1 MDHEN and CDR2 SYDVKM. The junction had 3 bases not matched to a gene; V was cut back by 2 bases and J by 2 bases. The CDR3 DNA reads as TGTGCCAGCAGTTTAATGGGACAGACCTACGAGCAGTACTTC. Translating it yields CASSLMGQTYEQYF.

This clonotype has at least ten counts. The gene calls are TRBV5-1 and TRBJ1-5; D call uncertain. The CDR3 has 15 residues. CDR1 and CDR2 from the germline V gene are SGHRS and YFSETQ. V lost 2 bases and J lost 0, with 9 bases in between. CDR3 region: CASSFWLYSNQPQHF. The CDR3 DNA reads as TGCGCCAGCAGCTTTTGGCTCTATAGCAATCAGCCCCAGCATTTT.

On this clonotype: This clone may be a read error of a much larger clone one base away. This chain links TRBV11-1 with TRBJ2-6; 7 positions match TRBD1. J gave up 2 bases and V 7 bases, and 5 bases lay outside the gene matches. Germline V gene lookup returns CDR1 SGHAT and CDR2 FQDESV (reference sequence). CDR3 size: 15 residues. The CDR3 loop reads CASISQGAGANVLTF. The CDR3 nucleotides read TGTGCCAGCATCTCCCAGGGGGCTGGGGCCAACGTCCTGACTTTC.

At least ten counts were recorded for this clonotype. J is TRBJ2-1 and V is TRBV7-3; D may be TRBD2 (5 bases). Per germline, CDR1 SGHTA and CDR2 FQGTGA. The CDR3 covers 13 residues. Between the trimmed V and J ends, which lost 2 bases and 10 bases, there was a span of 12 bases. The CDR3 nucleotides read TGTGCCAGCAGCTTACCCGGACTCCGCGAGCAGTTCTTC. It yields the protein CASSLPGLREQFF.

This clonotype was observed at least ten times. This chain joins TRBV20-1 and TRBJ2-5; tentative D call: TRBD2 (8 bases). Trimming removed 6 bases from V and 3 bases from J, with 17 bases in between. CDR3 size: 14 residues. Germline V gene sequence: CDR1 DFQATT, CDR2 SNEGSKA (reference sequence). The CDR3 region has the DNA TGCAGTGCGAAGCGGGGGACAGTAGAAGAGACCCAGTACTTC. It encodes CSAKRGTVEETQYF.

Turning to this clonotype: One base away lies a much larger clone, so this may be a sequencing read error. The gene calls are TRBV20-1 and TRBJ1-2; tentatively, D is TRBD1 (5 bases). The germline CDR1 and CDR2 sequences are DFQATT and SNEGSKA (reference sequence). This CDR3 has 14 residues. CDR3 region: CSSRTGPAGYDYTF. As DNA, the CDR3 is TGCAGTTCTAGGACGGGGCCCGCTGGTTACGACTACACCTTC.

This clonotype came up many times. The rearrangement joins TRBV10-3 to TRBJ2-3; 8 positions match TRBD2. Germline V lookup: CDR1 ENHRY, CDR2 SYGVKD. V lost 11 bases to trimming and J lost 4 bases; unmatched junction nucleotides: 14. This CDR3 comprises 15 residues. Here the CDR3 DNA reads TGTGCCCAAACTAGCGGCCTCTATATGGCAGATACGCAGTATTTT. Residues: CAQTSGLYMADTQYF.

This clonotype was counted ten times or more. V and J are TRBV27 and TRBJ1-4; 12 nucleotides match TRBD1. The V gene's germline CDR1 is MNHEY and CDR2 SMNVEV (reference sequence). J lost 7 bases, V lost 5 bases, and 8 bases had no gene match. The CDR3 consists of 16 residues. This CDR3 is CASSLGTGGNFEKLFF. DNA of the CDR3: TGTGCCAGCAGTCTCGGGACAGGGGGCAATTTTGAAAAACTGTTTTTT.

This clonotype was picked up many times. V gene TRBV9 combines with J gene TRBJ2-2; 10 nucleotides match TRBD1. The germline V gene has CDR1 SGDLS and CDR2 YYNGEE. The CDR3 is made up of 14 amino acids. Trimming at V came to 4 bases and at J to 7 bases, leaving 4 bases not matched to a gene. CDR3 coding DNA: TGTGCCAGCAGCCCGGGGACAGGGGTCGGGGAGCTGTTTTTT. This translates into CASSPGTGVGELFF. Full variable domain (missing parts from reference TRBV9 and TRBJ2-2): DSGVTQTPKHLITATGQRVTLRCSPRSGDLSVYWYQQSLDQGLQFLIQYYNGEERAKGNILERFSAQQFPDLHSELNLSSLELGDSALYFCASSPGTGVGELFFGEGSRLTVL.

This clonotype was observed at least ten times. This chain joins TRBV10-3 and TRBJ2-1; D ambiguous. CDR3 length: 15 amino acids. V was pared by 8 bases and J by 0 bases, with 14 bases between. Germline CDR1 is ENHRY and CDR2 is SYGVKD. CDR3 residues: CAIGRDRSSYNEQFF. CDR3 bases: TGTGCCATCGGTCGTGATCGTAGCTCCTACAATGAGCAGTTCTTC.